What follows describes a single T cell receptor beta chain. Its antigen is unidentified. The data stem from a study of shared clonotypes between healthy human individuals. The V and J ends lost 6 bases and 6 bases respectively, with 16 bases between them. The CDR3 spans 13 residues. Germline CDR1 is GTSNPN and CDR2 is SVGIG (reference sequence). Profiling relied on immunoSEQ multiplex PCR, and the TCRdb table lists in-frame clones only, not all of them. The data show a few million clones, approximately 90% seen once. Points from the study as a whole: Sequencing depth was expected to influence donor clonotype sharing.

The TCR originated in a man aged 18 to 30 in good health. Some clones in this sample may be carry-over from other donors' samples. The specimen sequenced was naive CD4+ T cells from PBMCs. Subset indicated: CD45RA+ positively selected. This chain links TRBV30 with TRBJ2-3; D is possibly TRBD2 (6 bases). The CDR3 nucleotides are TGTGCCTGTAACGGAGGGCCGGGTGATACGCAGTATTTT. Translated: CACNGGPGDTQYF.